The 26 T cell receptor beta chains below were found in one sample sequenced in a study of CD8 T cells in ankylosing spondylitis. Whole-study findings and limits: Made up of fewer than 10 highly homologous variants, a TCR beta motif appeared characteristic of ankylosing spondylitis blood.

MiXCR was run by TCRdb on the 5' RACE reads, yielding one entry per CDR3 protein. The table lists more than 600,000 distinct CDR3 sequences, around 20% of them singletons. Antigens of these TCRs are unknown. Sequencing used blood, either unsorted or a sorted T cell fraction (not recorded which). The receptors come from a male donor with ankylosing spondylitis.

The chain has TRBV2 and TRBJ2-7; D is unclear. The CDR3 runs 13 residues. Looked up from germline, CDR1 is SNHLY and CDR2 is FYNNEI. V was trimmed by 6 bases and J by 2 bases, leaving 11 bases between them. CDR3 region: CASRVSRAYEQYF. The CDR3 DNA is TGTGCCAGCAGGGTGAGCAGAGCCTACGAGCAGTACTTC.

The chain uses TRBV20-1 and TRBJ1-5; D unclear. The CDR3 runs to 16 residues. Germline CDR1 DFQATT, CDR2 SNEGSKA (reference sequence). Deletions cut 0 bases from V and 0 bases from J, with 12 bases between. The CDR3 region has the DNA TGCAGTGCTAGAGATCAAAAAAGGGATAGCAATCAGCCCCAGCATTTT. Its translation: CSARDQKRDSNQPQHF.

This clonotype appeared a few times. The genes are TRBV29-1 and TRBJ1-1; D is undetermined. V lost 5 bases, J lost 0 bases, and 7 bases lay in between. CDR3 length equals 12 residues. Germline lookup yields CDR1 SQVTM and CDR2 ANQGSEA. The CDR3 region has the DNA TGCAGCGTTCGGCAGATGAACACTGAAGCTTTCTTT. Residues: CSVRQMNTEAFF. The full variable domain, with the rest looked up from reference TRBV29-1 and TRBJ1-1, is SAVISQKPSRDICQRGTSLTIQCQVDSQVTMMFWYRQQPGQSLTLIATANQGSEATYESGFVIDKFPISRPNLTFSTLTVSNMSPEDSSIYLCSVRQMNTEAFFGQGTRLTVV.

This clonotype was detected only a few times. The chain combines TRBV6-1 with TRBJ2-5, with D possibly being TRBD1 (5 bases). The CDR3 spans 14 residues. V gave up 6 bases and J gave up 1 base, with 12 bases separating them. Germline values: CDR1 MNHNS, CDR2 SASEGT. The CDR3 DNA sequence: TGTGCCAGCAGAGCGACAGCAACCCAAGAGACCCAGTACTTC. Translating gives CASRATATQETQYF.

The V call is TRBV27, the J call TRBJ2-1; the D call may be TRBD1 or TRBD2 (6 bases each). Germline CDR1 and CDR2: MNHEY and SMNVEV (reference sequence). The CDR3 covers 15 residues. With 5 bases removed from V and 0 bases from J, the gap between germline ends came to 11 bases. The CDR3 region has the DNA TGTGCCAGCAGTAAAGGGGGGATCTCCTACAATGAGCAGTTCTTC. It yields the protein CASSKGGISYNEQFF.

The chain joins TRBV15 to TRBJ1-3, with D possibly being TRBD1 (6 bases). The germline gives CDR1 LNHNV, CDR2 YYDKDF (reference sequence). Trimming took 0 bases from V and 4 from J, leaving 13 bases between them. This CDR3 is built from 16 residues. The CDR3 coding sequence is TGTGCCACCAGCAGAGACCTAGGACAGCAGGGAAACACCATATATTTT. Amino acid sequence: CATSRDLGQQGNTIYF.

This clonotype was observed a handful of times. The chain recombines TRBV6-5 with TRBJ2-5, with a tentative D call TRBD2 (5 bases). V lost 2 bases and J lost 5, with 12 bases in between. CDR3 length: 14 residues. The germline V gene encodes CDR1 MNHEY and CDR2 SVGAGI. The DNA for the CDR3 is TGTGCCAGCAGTTACCAAGAGGGCTCGGAGACCCAGTACTTC. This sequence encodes CASSYQEGSETQYF.

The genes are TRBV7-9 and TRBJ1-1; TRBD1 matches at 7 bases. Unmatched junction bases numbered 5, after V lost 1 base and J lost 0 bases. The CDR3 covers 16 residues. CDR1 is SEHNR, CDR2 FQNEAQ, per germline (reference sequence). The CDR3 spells CASSLVAGGMNTEAFF. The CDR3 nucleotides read TGTGCCAGCAGCTTAGTGGCAGGGGGGATGAACACTGAAGCTTTCTTT.

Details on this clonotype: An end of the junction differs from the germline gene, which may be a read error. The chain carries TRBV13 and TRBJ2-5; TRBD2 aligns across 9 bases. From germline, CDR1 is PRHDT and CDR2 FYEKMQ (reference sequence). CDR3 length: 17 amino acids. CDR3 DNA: TGTGCCTGCAGCCTCAGAGCTGGCGGGGGGGCCCGGGAGACCCAGTACTTC. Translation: CACSLRAGGGARETQYF.

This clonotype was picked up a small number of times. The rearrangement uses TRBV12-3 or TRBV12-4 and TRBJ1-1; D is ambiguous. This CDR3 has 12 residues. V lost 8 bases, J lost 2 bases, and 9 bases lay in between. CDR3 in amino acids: CASGQENTEAFF. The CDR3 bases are TGTGCCAGCGGGCAGGAAAACACTGAAGCTTTCTTT.

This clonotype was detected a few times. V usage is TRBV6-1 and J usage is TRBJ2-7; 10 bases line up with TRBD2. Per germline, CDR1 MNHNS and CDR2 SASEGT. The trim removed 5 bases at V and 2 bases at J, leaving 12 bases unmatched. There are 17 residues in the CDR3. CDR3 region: CASSRGLAAENTYEQYF. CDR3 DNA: TGTGCCAGCAGTCGCGGACTAGCGGCGGAAAATACCTACGAGCAGTACTTC.

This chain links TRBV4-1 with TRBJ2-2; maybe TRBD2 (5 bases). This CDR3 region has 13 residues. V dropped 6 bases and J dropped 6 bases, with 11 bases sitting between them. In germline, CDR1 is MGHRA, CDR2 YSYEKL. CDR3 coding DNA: TGCGCCAGCAGTTCCCTAGCTCCCGGGGAGCTGTTTTTT. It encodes CASSSLAPGELFF.

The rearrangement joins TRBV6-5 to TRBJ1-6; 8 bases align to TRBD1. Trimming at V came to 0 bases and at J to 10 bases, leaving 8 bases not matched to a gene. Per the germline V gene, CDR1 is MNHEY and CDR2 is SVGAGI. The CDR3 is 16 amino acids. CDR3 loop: CASSYSDRTGRSPLHF. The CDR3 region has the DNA TGTGCCAGCAGTTACTCGGACCGGACAGGGAGATCACCCCTCCACTTT.

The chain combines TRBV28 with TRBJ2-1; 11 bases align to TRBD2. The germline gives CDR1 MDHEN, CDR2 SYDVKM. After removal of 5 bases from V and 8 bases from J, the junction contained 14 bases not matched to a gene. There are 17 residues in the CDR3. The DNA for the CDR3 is TGTGCCAGCAGTAGGATAGCGGTAGCGGGAGGGCCTTATGAGCAGTTCTTC. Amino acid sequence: CASSRIAVAGGPYEQFF.

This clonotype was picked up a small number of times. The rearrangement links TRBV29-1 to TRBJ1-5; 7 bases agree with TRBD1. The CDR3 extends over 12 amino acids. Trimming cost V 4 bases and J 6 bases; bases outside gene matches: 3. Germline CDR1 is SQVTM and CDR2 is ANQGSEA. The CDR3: CSVGQGGQPQHF. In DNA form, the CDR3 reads TGCAGCGTTGGGCAGGGGGGTCAGCCCCAGCATTTT.

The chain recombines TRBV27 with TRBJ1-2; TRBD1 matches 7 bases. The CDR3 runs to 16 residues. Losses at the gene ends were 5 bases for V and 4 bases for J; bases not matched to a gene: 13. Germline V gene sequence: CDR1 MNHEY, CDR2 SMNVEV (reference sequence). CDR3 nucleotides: TGTGCCAGCAGTAGAGTTGGAGGGGGCGGTATCTATGGCTACACCTTC. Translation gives CASSRVGGGGIYGYTF.

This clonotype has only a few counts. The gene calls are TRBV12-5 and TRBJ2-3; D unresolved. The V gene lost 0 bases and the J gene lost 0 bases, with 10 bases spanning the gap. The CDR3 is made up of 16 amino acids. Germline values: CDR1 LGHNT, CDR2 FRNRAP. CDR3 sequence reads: CASGLVKVPSTDTQYF. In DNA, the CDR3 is TGTGCTAGTGGTTTGGTAAAAGTACCTAGCACAGATACGCAGTATTTT. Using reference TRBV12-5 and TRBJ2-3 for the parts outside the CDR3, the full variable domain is DARVTQTPRHKVTEMGQEVTMRCQPILGHNTVFWYRQTMMQGLELLAYFRNRAPLDDSGMPKDRFSAEMPDATLATLKIQPSEPRDSAVYFCASGLVKVPSTDTQYFGPGTRLTVL.

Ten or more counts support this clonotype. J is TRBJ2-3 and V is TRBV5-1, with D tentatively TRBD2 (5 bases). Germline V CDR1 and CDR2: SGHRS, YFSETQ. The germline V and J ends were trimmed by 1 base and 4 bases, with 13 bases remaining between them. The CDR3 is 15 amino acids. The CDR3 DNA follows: TGCGCCAGCAGCTTGTTATATGGTAGCGCAGATACGCAGTATTTT. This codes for CASSLLYGSADTQYF.

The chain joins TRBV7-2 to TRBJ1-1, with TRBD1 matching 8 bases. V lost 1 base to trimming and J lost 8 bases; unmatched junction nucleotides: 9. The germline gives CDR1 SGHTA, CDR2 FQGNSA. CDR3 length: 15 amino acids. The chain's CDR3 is CASSLDRGQGREAFF. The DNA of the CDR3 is TGTGCCAGCAGCTTAGATCGTGGACAGGGCCGGGAAGCTTTCTTT. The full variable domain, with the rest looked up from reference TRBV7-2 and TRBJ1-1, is GAGVSQSPSNKVTEKGKDVELRCDPISGHTALYWYRQSLGQGLEFLIYFQGNSAPDKSGLPSDRFSAERTGGSVSTLTIQRTQQEDSAVYLCASSLDRGQGREAFFGQGTRLTVV.

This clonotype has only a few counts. The CDR3 coding sequence is TGTGCCAGCAGTGCGCGAGACAGGGTTCGGGGCTACACCTTC. Translated: CASSARDRVRGYTF. This sequence joins TRBV2 and TRBJ1-2, with TRBD1 matching 7 bases. V trimming: 4 bases; J trimming: 8 bases; junction bases outside the gene matches: 10. CDR3 size: 14 residues. Germline CDR1 reads SNHLY; CDR2 reads FYNNEI.

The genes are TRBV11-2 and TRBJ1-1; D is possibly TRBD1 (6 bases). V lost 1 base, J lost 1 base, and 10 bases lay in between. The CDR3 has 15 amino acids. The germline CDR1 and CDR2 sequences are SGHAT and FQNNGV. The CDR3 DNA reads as TGTGCCAGCAGCTTAGTGCCACAGGGGAACACTGAAGCTTTCTTT. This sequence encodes CASSLVPQGNTEAFF.

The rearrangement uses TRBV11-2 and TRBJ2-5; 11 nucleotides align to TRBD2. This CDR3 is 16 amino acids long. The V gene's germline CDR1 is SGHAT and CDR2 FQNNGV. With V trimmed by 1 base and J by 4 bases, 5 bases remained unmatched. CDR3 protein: CASSLVLAGGLETQYF. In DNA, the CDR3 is TGTGCCAGCAGCTTAGTTCTAGCGGGGGGCCTAGAGACCCAGTACTTC.

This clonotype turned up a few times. CDR3 residues: CASSDFQGSSYEQYF. CDR3 sequence (DNA): TGTGCCAGCAGTGACTTTCAGGGCAGCTCCTACGAGCAGTACTTC. The gene calls are TRBV25-1 and TRBJ2-7; D possibly corresponds to TRBD1 (5 bases). The CDR3 has 15 residues. The V gene's germline CDR1 is MGHDK and CDR2 SYGVNS. The V end was cut by 3 bases, the J end by 0 bases, with 12 bases between.

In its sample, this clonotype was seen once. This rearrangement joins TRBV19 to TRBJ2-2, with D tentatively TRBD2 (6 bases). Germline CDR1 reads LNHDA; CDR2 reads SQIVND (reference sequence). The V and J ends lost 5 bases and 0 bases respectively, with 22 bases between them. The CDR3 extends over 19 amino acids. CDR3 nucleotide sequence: TGTGCCAGTAGTCCAAGCCAGTTGGCGGGGCACTCGAACACCGGGGAGCTGTTTTTT. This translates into CASSPSQLAGHSNTGELFF.

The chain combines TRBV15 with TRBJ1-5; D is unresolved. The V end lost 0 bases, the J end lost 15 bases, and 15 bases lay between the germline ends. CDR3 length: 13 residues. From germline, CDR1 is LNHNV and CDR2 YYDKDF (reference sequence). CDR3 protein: CATSRDGGGFSHF. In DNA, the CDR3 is TGTGCCACCAGCAGAGACGGAGGTGGGTTTTCGCATTTT.

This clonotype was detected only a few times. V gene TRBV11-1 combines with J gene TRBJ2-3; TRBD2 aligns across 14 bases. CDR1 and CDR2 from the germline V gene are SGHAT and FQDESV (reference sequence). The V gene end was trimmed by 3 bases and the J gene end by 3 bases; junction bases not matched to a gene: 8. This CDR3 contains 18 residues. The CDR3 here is CASSLAPGLAGGTDTQYF. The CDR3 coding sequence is TGTGCCAGCAGCTTGGCGCCTGGACTAGCGGGGGGTACAGATACGCAGTATTTT.